One and the same sample provided the 16 T cell receptor beta chains below, sequenced in a study of OX40 agonist ivuxolimab in advanced cancers. Assay: immunoSEQ multiplex PCR; the TCRdb copy retains only in-frame clones and omits some. The sample contains about 38,000 clones, about 87% of which appear only once. The sequencing used CD4+ or CD8+ T cells sorted from blood, collected in a trial of the OX40 agonist ivuxolimab. The receptor source for this set is an adult with an advanced solid tumor such as melanoma, head and neck, liver or kidney cancer.

CDR3 DNA sequence: TGTGCCAGCAGTGAACATATATCCCACATCACCTACGAGCAGTACTTC. Translating it yields CASSEHISHITYEQYF. This chain links TRBV6-1 with TRBJ2-7; D is undetermined. This CDR3 is 16 amino acids long. Germline V gene data show CDR1 as MNHNS and CDR2 as SASEGT. The germline V and J ends were trimmed by 2 bases and 2 bases, with 16 bases remaining between them.

The gene calls are TRBV15 and TRBJ2-5; no clear D. Trimming shortened V by 0 bases and J by 5 bases, and 7 bases separated the two germline ends. The CDR3 consists of 13 residues. The germline gives CDR1 LNHNV, CDR2 YYDKDF (reference sequence). The CDR3 spells CATSRDMKETQYF. For the CDR3, the DNA is TGTGCCACCAGCAGAGATATGAAGGAGACCCAGTACTTC.

This clone has a handful of counts. V is TRBV19 and J is TRBJ2-1; 10 bases map to TRBD1. The V gene's germline CDR1 is LNHDA and CDR2 SQIVND (reference sequence). V shed 4 bases and J 8 bases; nucleotides not matched to a gene: 8. This CDR3 comprises 15 residues. CDR3: CASSSPGQGSDEQFF. Written as DNA, the CDR3 is TGTGCCAGTAGTAGCCCGGGACAGGGGTCCGATGAGCAGTTCTTC.

This clone has more than one count but fewer than ten. This chain joins TRBV4-1 and TRBJ1-5; D unresolved. The CDR3 has 14 residues. The ends were cut back, 0 bases at V and 3 bases at J, with 6 bases in the middle. Germline CDR1 is MGHRA and CDR2 is YSYEKL. In DNA form, the CDR3 reads TGCGCCAGCAGCCAAGACATAGCCAATCAGCCCCAGCATTTT. Amino acid sequence: CASSQDIANQPQHF.

V is TRBV6-5 and J is TRBJ1-2, with D perhaps matching TRBD1 (5 bases). V lost 2 bases, J lost 4 bases, and 11 bases lay in between. This CDR3 spans 14 amino acids. The germline gives CDR1 MNHEY, CDR2 SVGAGI. CDR3 bases: TGTGCCAGCAGTTACCGCAGGGAGGGCTATGGCTACACCTTC. Translated: CASSYRREGYGYTF.

The chain combines TRBV6-6 with TRBJ2-1; either TRBD1 or TRBD2 may supply D (5 bases each). V was pared by 5 bases and J by 7 bases, with 12 bases between. This CDR3 contains 13 residues. Germline values: CDR1 MNHNY, CDR2 SVGAGI (reference sequence). Here the CDR3 DNA reads TGTGCCAGCAGTCCTAGTGAGGGGAATGAGCAGTTCTTC. Translated: CASSPSEGNEQFF.

The J gene is TRBJ2-7, the V gene TRBV4-2; D is ambiguous. The V end lost 4 bases, the J end lost 0 bases, and 10 bases lay between the germline ends. The CDR3 covers 14 residues. CDR1 is LGHNA, CDR2 YNFKEQ, per germline. This chain's CDR3 is CASSREFSSYEQYF. CDR3 coding DNA: TGTGCCAGCAGCCGCGAATTTAGCTCCTACGAGCAGTACTTC.

The chain combines TRBV5-4 with TRBJ2-3; 8 nucleotides align to TRBD2. CDR1 is SGHNT and CDR2 is YYREEE in the germline V gene (reference sequence). V was pared by 2 bases and J by 2 bases, with 4 bases of the junction left unmatched. This CDR3 spans 15 amino acids. CDR3 sequence reads: CASSFGGRITDTQYF. The CDR3 region has the DNA TGTGCCAGCAGCTTCGGCGGGAGGATCACAGATACGCAGTATTTT.

The J gene is TRBJ2-1, the V gene TRBV11-2, with D unresolved. The CDR3 is made up of 13 amino acids. Germline values: CDR1 SGHAT, CDR2 FQNNGV. Trimming took 7 bases from V and 8 from J, leaving 15 bases between them. CDR3 nucleotides: TGTGCCAGCAACTTTCAACGTGAGGATGAGCAGTTCTTC. Amino acid sequence: CASNFQREDEQFF.

The chain is built from TRBV19 and TRBJ2-3; D not certain. The CDR3 is 12 residues long. CDR1 is LNHDA and CDR2 is SQIVND in the germline V gene (reference sequence). Trimming cost V 6 bases and J 4 bases, with 8 bases left between them. The DNA for the CDR3 is TGTGCCAGTAGCAGTATGGCAGATACGCAGTATTTT. Protein sequence: CASSSMADTQYF.

The chain couples TRBV6-1 to TRBJ1-1; unclear D gene. The germline V gene has CDR1 MNHNS and CDR2 SASEGT. This CDR3 has 13 residues. The V gene lost 6 bases and the J gene lost 0 bases, with 8 bases spanning the gap. In DNA form, the CDR3 reads TGTGCCAGCAGCCAGAACATGAACACTGAAGCTTTCTTT. Its translation is CASSQNMNTEAFF.

The genes are TRBV28 and TRBJ2-7, with D perhaps matching TRBD1 or TRBD2 (5 bases each). The germline V and J ends were trimmed by 5 bases and 0 bases, with 14 bases remaining between them. Looked up from germline, CDR1 is MDHEN and CDR2 is SYDVKM. This CDR3 comprises 15 residues. The CDR3 coding sequence is TGTGCCAGCAGTCCAGTGGGGGTAAGCTCCTACGAGCAGTACTTC. This gives the protein CASSPVGVSSYEQYF.

The chain employs TRBV14 and TRBJ1-1, with a tentative D call TRBD1 (5 bases). Trimming removed 4 bases from V and 1 base from J, with 16 bases in between. The CDR3 is 16 amino acids. Germline CDR1 is SGHDN and CDR2 is FVKESK. In nucleotides, the CDR3 is TGTGCCAGCAGCCTCCCCCGGGACCCAGCGAACACTGAAGCTTTCTTT. Translation gives CASSLPRDPANTEAFF.

The J gene is TRBJ1-5, the V gene TRBV25-1; TRBD1 matches at 9 bases. The CDR3 runs 18 residues. Germline V gene lookup returns CDR1 MGHDK and CDR2 SYGVNS. With 4 bases clipped from V and 0 bases from J, the junction kept 10 bases outside the gene matches. This chain's CDR3 is CASSGSTGGFYSNQPQHF. CDR3 DNA: TGTGCCAGCAGTGGATCGACAGGGGGTTTCTATAGCAATCAGCCCCAGCATTTT.

CDR3 DNA: TGTGCCAGCAGCGGCAGGGACCATGGCGAGCAGTACTTC. Protein product: CASSGRDHGEQYF. The chain employs TRBV7-9 and TRBJ2-7; D possibly matches TRBD1 or TRBD2 (5 bases each). V was trimmed by 5 bases and J by 6 bases, leaving 14 bases between them. The germline CDR1 and CDR2 sequences are SEHNR and FQNEAQ (reference sequence). The CDR3 covers 13 residues.

This CDR3 is CASKAGRTTNEKLFF. The CDR3 DNA follows: TGTGCCAGCAAGGCAGGGAGGACAACTAATGAAAAACTGTTTTTT. The genes are TRBV2 and TRBJ1-4; a possible D gene is TRBD1 (5 bases). Per germline, CDR1 SNHLY and CDR2 FYNNEI. The CDR3 consists of 15 residues. Trimming stripped 7 bases from V and 0 bases from J, with 12 bases between.